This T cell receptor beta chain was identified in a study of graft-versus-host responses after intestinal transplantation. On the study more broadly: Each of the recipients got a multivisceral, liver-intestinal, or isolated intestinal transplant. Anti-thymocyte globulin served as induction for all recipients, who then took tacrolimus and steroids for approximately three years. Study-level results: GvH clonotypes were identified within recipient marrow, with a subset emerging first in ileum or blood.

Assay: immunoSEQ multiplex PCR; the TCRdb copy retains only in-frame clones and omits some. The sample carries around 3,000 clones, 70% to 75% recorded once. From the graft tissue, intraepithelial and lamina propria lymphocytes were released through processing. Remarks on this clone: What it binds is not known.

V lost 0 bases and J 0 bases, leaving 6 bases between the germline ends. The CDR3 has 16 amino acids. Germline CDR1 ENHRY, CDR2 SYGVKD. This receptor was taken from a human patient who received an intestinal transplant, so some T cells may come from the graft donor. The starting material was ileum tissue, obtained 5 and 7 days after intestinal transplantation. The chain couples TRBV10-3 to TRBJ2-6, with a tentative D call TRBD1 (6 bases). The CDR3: CAISESGGSGANVLTF. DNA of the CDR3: TGTGCCATCAGTGAGTCAGGGGGCTCTGGGGCCAACGTCCTGACTTTC.